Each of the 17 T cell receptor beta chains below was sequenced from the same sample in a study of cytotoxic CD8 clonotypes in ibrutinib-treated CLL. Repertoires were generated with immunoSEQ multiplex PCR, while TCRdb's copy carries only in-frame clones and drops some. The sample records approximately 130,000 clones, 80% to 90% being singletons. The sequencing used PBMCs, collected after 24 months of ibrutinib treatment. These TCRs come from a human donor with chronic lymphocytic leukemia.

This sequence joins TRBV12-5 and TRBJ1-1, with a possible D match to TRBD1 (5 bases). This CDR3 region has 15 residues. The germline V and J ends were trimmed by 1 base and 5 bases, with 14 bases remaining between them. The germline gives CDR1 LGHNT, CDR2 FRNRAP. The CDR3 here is CASGLDRPGGTEAFF. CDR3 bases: TGTGCTAGTGGTTTGGATCGTCCTGGGGGGACTGAAGCTTTCTTT.

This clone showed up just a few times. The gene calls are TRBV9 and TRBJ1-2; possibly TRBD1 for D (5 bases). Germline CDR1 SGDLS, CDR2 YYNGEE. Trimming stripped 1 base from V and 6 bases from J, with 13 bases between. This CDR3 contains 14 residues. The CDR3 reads CASSVRAGGDGYTF. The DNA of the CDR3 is TGTGCCAGCAGCGTACGGGCAGGAGGGGATGGCTACACCTTC.

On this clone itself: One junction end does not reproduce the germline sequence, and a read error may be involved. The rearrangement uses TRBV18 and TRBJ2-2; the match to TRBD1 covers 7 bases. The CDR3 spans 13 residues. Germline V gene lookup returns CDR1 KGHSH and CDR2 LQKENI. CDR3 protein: CASSPQGTGELFF. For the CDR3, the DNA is TGTGCCAGCTCTCCACAGGGGACCGGGGAGCTGTTTTTT. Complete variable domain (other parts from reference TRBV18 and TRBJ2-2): NAGVMQNPRHLVRRRGQEARLRCSPMKGHSHVYWYRQLPEEGLKFMVYLQKENIIDESGMPKERFSAEFPKEGPSILRIQQVVRGDSAAYFCASSPQGTGELFFGEGSRLTVL.

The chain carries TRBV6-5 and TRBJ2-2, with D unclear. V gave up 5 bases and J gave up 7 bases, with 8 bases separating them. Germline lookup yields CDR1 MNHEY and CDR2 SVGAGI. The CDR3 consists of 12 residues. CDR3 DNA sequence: TGTGCCAGCAGTCAAGTTGGCGGGGAGCTGTTTTTT. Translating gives CASSQVGGELFF.

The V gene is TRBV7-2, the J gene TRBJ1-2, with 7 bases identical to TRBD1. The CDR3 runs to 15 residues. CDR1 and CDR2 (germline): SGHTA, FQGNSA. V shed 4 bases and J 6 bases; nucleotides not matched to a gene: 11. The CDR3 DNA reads TGTGCCAGCAGCTCGCAGGGGGGGTTTAGCGATGGCTACACCTTC. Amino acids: CASSSQGGFSDGYTF.

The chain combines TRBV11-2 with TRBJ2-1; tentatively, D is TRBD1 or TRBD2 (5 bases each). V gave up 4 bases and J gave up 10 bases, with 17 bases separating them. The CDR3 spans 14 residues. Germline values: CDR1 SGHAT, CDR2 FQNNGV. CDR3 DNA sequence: TGTGCCAGCAGCTCCTTTGGCCGGGGCGGAGAGCAGTTCTTC. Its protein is CASSSFGRGGEQFF.

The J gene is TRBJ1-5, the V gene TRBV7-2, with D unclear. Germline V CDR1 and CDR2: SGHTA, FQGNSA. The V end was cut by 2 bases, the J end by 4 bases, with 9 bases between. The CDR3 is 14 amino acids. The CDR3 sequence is CASSLFAGNQPQHF. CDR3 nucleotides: TGTGCCAGCAGCTTATTCGCGGGTAATCAGCCCCAGCATTTT. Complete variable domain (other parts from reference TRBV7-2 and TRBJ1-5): GAGVSQSPSNKVTEKGKDVELRCDPISGHTALYWYRQSLGQGLEFLIYFQGNSAPDKSGLPSDRFSAERTGGSVSTLTIQRTQQEDSAVYLCASSLFAGNQPQHFGDGTRLSIL.

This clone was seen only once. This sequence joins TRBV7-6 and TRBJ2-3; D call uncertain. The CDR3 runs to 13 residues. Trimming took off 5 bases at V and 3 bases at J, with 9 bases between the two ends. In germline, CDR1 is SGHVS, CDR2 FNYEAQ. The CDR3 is CASSQLRTDTQYF. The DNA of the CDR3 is TGTGCCAGCAGCCAACTAAGGACAGATACGCAGTATTTT.

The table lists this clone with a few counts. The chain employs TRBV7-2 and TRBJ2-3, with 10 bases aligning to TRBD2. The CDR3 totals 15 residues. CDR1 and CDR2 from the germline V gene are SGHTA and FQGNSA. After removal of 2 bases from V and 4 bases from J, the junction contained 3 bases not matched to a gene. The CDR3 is CASSLQRGGPDTQYF. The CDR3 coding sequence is TGTGCCAGCAGCTTACAGCGGGGGGGCCCAGATACGCAGTATTTT.

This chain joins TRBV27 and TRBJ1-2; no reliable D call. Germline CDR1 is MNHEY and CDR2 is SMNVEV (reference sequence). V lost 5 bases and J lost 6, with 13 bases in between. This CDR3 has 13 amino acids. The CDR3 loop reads CASSLFTGNGYTF. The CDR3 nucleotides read TGTGCCAGCAGTCTTTTTACGGGGAATGGCTACACCTTC.

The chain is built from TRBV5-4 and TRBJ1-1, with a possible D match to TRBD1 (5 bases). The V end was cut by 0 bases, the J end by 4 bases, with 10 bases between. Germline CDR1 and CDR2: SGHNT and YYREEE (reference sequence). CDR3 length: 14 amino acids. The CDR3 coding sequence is TGTGCCAGCAGCTTGGAAGTCCAGGGCACTGAAGCTTTCTTT. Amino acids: CASSLEVQGTEAFF.

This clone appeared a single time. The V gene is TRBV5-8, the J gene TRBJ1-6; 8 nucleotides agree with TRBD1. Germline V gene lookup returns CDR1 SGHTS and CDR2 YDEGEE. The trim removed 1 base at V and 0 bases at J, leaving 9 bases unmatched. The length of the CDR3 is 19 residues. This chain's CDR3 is CASSLFRTGFFSYNSPLHF. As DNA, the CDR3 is TGTGCCAGCAGCTTGTTTCGGACAGGGTTTTTCTCCTATAATTCACCCCTCCACTTT.

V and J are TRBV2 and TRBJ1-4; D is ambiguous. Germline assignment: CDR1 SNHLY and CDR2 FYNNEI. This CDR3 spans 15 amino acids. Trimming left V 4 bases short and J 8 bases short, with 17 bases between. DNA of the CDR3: TGTGCCAGCAGTGGCCGACCATTACGAGGGGAAAAACTGTTTTTT. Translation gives CASSGRPLRGEKLFF. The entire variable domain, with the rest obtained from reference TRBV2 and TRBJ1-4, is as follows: EPEVTQTPSHQVTQMGQEVILRCVPISNHLYFYWYRQILGQKVEFLVSFYNNEISEKSEIFDDQFSVERPDGSNFTLKIRSTKLEDSAMYFCASSGRPLRGEKLFFGSGTQLSVL.

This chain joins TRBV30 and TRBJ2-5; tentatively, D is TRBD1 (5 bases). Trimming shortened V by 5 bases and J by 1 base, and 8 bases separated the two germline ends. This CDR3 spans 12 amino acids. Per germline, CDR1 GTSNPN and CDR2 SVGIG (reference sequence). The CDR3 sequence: CAWGQFQETQYF. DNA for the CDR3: TGTGCCTGGGGACAATTCCAAGAGACCCAGTACTTC.

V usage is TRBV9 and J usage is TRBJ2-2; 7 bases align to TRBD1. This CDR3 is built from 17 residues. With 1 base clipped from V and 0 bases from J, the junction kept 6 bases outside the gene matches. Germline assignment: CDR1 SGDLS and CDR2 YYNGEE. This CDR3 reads CASSVSLGTANTGELFF. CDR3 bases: TGTGCCAGCAGCGTAAGTCTCGGGACAGCGAACACCGGGGAGCTGTTTTTT.

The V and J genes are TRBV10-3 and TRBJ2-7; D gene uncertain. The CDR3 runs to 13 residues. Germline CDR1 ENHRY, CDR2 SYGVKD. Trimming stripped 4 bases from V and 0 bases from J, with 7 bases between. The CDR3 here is CAISVRSSYEQYF. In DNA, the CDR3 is TGTGCCATCAGTGTGAGGAGCTCCTACGAGCAGTACTTC.

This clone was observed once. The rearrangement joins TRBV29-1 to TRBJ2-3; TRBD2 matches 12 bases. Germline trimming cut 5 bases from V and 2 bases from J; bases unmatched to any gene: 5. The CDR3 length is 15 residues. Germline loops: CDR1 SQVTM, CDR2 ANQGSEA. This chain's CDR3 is CSVWTSGTFTDTQYF. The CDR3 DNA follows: TGCAGCGTTTGGACTAGCGGGACGTTCACAGATACGCAGTATTTT.